This T cell receptor beta chain was recorded in a study of OX40 agonist ivuxolimab in advanced cancers. In its sample, this clone was seen a few times. The data were produced by immunoSEQ multiplex PCR, yet TCRdb's version contains in-frame clones alone and is incomplete. The sample records about 45,000 clones, around 94% being singletons. Sequenced material: CD4+ or CD8+ T cells sorted from blood, taken in a trial of the OX40 agonist ivuxolimab. The clonotype comes from an adult with an advanced solid tumor such as melanoma, head and neck, liver or kidney cancer.

The CDR3 spells CASSSPVVDAMDTQYF. CDR3 sequence (DNA): TGTGCCAGCAGTTCCCCTGTGGTAGATGCTATGGATACGCAGTATTTT. The chain uses TRBV27 and TRBJ2-3, with D hard to call. V lost 4 bases and J 6 bases, leaving 20 bases between the germline ends. Germline V CDR1 and CDR2: MNHEY, SMNVEV (reference sequence). This CDR3 has 16 residues.